This TCR beta chain was obtained from a study of immune evolution from preneoplasia to lung adenocarcinoma. Germline assignment: CDR1 SEHNR and CDR2 FQNEAQ (reference sequence). The CDR3 runs to 15 residues. V lost 0 bases and J 7 bases, leaving 13 bases between the germline ends. General study findings and limits: Top clone frequencies peaked in normal lung, apparently declining through invasive adenocarcinoma. Later-stage lesions seemingly showed higher T cell density and diversity than normal lung.

Clones were read by immunoSEQ multiplex PCR, and TCRdb kept only the in-frame ones, dropping some. The profile shows around 41,000 clones, over 75% of them singletons. Of note for this clone: The antigen is undetermined.

The source material was FFPE invasive lung adenocarcinoma tissue. The clonotype was recovered from a person in their sixties or seventies with lung adenocarcinoma. This rearrangement joins TRBV7-9 to TRBJ1-5; TRBD1 might be the D (6 bases). Here the CDR3 reads CASSLAGAPAQPQHF. The CDR3 DNA sequence: TGTGCCAGCAGCTTAGCGGGGGCCCCCGCACAGCCCCAGCATTTT.